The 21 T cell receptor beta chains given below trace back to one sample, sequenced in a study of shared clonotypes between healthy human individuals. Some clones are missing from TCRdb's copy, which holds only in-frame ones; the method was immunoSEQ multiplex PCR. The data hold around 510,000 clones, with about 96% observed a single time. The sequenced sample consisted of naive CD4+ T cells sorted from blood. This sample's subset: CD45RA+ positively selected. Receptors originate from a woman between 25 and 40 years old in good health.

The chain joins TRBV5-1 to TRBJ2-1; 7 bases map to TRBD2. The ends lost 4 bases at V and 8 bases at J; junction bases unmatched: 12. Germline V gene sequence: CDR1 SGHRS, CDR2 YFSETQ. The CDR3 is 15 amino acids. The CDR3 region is CASSPLAGAVYEQFF. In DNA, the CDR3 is TGCGCCAGCAGCCCCCTTGCGGGAGCGGTGTATGAGCAGTTCTTC.

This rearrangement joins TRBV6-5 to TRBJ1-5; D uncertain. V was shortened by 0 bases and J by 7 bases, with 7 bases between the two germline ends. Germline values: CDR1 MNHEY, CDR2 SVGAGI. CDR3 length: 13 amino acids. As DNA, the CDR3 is TGTGCCAGCAGTTACTCGAGGTGGCAGCCCCAGCATTTT. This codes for CASSYSRWQPQHF.

The CDR3 sequence is CASSLGTSGYNEQFF. The CDR3 bases are TGTGCCAGCAGTTTAGGGACTAGCGGATACAATGAGCAGTTCTTC. V usage is TRBV28 and J usage is TRBJ2-1; 11 nucleotides line up with TRBD2. The CDR3 has 15 amino acids. J gave up 4 bases and V 2 bases, and 1 base lay outside the gene matches. The germline gives CDR1 MDHEN, CDR2 SYDVKM.

CDR3 in DNA: TGTGCCAGCAGAAGGGACACCAGCACAGATACGCAGTATTTT. It translates to CASRRDTSTDTQYF. This rearrangement joins TRBV5-8 to TRBJ2-3, with a weak D call TRBD1 (6 bases). Germline V gene sequence: CDR1 SGHTS, CDR2 YDEGEE. The length of the CDR3 is 14 residues. Deletions cut 5 bases from V and 0 bases from J, with 10 bases between.

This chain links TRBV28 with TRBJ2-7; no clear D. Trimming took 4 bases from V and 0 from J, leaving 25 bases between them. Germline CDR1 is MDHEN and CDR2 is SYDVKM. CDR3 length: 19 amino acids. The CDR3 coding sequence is TGTGCCAGCAGTTCTGACCCCTTATTCACGGGTACCCCCTCCTACGAGCAGTACTTC. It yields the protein CASSSDPLFTGTPSYEQYF.

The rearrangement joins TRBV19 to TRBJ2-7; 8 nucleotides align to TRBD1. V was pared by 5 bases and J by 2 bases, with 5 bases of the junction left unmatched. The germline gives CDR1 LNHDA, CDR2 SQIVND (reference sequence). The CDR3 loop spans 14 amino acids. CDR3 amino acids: CASSSRTGTYEQYF. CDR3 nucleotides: TGTGCCAGTAGTTCCCGGACAGGGACCTACGAGCAGTACTTC.

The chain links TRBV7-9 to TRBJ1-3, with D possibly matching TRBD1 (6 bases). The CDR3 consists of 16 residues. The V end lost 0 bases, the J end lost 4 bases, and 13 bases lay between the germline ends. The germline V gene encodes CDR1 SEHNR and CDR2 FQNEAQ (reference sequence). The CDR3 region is CASSLAGAAVGNTIYF. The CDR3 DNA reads TGTGCCAGCAGCTTAGCGGGGGCAGCGGTAGGAAACACCATATATTTT.

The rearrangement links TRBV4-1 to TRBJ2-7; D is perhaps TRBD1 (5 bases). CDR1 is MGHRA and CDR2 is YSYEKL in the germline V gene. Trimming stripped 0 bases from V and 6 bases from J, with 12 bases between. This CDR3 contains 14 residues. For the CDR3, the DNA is TGCGCCAGCAGCCAAGATCCAGGGTATGGCGAGCAGTACTTC. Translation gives CASSQDPGYGEQYF.

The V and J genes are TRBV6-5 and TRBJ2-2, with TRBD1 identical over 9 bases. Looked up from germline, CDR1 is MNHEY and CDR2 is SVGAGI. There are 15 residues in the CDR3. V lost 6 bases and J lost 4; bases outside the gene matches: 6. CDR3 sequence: CASRKSGQGTGELFF. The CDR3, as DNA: TGTGCCAGCAGAAAGTCGGGACAGGGCACCGGGGAGCTGTTTTTT.

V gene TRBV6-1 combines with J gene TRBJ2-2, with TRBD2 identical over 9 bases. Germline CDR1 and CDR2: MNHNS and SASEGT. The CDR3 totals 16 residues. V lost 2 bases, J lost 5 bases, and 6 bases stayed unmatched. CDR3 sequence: CASSEISGLATGELFF. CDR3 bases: TGTGCCAGCAGTGAAATTTCGGGACTAGCAACCGGGGAGCTGTTTTTT.

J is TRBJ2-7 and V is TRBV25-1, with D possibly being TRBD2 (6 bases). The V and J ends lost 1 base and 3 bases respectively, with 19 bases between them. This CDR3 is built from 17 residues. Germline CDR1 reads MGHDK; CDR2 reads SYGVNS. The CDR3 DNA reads TGTGCCAGCAGTGAATTTAGGTGGGACTCATTGAACTACGAGCAGTACTTC. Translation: CASSEFRWDSLNYEQYF.

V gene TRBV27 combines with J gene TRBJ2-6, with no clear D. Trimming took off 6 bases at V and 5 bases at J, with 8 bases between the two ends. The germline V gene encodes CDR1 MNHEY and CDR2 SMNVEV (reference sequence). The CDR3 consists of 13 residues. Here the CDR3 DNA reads TGTGCCAGCAGGACACAGCGGGCCAACGTCCTGACTTTC. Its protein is CASRTQRANVLTF.

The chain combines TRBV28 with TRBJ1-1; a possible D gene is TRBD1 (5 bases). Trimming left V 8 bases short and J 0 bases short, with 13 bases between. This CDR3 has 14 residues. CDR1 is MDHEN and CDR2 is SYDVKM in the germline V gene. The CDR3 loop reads CASPGAGMNTEAFF. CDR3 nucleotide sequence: TGTGCCAGCCCCGGGGCGGGGATGAACACTGAAGCTTTCTTT.

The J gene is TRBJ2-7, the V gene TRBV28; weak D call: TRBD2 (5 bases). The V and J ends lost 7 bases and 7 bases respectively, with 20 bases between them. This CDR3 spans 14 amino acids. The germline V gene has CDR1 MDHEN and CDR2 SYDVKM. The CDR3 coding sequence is TGTGCCAGCACCGAGCCGAGGGCACCCTTTGAGCAGTACTTC. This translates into CASTEPRAPFEQYF.

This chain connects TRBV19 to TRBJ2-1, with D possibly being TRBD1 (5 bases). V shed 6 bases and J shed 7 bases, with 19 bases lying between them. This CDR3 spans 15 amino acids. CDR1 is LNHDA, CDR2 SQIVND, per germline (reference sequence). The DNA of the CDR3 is TGTGCCAGTAGCCGGGTCCAGGGTTACAGGAATGAGCAGTTCTTC. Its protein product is CASSRVQGYRNEQFF.

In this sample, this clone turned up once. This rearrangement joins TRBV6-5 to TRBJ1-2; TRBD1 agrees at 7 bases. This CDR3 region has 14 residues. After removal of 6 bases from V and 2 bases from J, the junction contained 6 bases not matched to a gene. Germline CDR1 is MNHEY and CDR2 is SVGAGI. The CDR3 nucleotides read TGTGCCAGCAGATGGGGGACAGAAAACTATGGCTACACCTTC. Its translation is CASRWGTENYGYTF.

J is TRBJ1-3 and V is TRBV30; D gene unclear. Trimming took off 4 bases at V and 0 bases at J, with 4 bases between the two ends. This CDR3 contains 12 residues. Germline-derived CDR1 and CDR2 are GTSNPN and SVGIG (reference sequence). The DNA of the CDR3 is TGTGCCTGGACCCCCTCTGGAAACACCATATATTTT. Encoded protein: CAWTPSGNTIYF.

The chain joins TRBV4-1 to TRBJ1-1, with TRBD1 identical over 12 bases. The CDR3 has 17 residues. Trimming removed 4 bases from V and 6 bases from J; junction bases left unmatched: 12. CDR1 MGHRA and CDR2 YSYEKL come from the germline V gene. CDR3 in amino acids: CASSRIRLGQGASEAFF. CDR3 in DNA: TGCGCCAGCAGCCGAATCCGTCTGGGACAGGGGGCTTCTGAAGCTTTCTTT.

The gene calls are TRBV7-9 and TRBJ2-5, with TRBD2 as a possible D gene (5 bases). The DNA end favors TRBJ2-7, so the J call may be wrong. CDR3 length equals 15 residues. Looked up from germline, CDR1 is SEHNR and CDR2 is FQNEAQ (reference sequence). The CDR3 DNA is TGTGCCAGCAGCCCTAGCCGAGGGTATACCTACGAGCAGTACTTC. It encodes CASSPSRGYTYEQYF.

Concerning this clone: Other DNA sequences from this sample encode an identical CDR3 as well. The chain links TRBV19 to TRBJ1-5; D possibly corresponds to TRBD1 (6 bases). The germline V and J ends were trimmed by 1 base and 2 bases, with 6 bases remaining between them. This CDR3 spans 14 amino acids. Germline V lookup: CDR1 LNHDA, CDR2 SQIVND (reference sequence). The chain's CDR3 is CASSIAGGNQPQHF. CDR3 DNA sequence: TGTGCCAGTAGTATAGCAGGGGGCAATCAGCCCCAGCATTTT.

CDR3 protein: CASSLYKNTEAFF. The CDR3 DNA sequence: TGTGCCAGCAGCTTGTACAAGAACACTGAAGCTTTCTTT. The rearrangement links TRBV5-8 to TRBJ1-1; D unresolved. The germline V gene has CDR1 SGHTS and CDR2 YDEGEE. Trimming took 1 base from V and 1 from J, leaving 5 bases between them. The CDR3 is made up of 13 amino acids.